Below, one T cell receptor beta chain is given with its context. Its antigen remains unidentified. This entry is derived from a study of PD-1 blockade in mismatch repair-deficient tumors. Study-level findings and limits: Tumor-resident clones, often undetectable pretreatment in blood, expanded then contracted after pembrolizumab.

The protocol was immunoSEQ multiplex PCR, while the TCRdb copy is restricted to in-frame clones and leaves out a portion. The sample lists 120,000 or so clones, about 85% seen once, with 13% in the top ten. Looked up from germline, CDR1 is SGHNT and CDR2 is YYREEE (reference sequence). There are 14 residues in the CDR3. The J segment lost 3 bases and the V segment lost 4 bases, leaving 2 bases of the junction unmatched. Mismatch repair deficiency was confirmed in all patients, by PCR or immunohistochemistry. The chain has TRBV5-4 and TRBJ1-1; 11 bases line up with TRBD1. The sample consisted of peripheral blood, taken 44 weeks after starting pembrolizumab. The origin of this receptor is an adult with mismatch repair-deficient cancer. The CDR3 sequence: CASSPDRGHTEAFF. CDR3 sequence (DNA): TGTGCCAGCAGCCCGGACAGGGGGCACACTGAAGCTTTCTTT.